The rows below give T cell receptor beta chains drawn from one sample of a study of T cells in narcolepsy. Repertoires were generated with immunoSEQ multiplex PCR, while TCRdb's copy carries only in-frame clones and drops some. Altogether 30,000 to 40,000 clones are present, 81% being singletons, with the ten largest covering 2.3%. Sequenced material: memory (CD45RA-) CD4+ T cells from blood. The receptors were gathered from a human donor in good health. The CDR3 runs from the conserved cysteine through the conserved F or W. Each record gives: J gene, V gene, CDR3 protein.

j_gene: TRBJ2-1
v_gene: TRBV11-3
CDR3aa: CASSQFNGGTNEQFF

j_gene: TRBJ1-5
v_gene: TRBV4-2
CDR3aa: CASSQGNRDTHQPQHF

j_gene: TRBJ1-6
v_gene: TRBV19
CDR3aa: CASRRGTAYNSPLHF

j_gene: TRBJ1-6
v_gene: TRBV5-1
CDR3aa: CASSLDGTPNNSPLHF

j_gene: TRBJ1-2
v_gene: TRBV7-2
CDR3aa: CASSLAGQGRDGYTF

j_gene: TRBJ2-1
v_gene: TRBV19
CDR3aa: CASSRTGTSGSNEQFF

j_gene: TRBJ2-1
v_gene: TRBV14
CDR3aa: CASNPGGGRSLNEQFF

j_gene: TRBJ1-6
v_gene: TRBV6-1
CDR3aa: CASSGQAWAYNSPLHF

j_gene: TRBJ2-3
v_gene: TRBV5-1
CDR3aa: CASSLSGSEGTDTQYF

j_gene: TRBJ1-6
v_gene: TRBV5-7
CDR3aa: CASSFGAAGDSPLHF

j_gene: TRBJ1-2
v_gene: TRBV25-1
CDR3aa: CASTSGANYGYTF

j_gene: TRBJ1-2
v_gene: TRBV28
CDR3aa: CASNAPTGKGYTF

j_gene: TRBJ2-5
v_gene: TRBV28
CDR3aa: CASSSGSQETQYF

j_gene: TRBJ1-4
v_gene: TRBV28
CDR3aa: CASRRGGANEKLFF

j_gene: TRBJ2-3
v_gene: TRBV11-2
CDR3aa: CASSLVSGLSTDTQYF

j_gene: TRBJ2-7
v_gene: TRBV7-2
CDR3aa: CASSTGLAGVHEQYF

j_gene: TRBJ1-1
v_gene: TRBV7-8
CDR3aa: CASSLLLQPRAFF

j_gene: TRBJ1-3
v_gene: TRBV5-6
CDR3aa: CASSFTSVRLSGNTIYF

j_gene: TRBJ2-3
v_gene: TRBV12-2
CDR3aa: CASRLMRRSSGTSGSTDTQYF

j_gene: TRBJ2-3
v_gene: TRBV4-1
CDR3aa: CASSQAIGVRDTQYF

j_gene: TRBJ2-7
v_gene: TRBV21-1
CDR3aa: CASSKDTENSYEQYF

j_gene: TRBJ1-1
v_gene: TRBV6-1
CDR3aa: CASSERTEAFF

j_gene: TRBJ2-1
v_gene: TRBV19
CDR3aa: CASRDSRSYNEQFF

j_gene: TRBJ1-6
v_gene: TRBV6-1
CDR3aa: CASSGPVGSYNSPLHF

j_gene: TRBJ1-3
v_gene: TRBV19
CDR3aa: CASSIQQIGNTIYF

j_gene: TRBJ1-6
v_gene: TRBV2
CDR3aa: CASTVGNSPLHF

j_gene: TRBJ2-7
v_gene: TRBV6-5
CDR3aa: CASRGRGAGSYEQYF